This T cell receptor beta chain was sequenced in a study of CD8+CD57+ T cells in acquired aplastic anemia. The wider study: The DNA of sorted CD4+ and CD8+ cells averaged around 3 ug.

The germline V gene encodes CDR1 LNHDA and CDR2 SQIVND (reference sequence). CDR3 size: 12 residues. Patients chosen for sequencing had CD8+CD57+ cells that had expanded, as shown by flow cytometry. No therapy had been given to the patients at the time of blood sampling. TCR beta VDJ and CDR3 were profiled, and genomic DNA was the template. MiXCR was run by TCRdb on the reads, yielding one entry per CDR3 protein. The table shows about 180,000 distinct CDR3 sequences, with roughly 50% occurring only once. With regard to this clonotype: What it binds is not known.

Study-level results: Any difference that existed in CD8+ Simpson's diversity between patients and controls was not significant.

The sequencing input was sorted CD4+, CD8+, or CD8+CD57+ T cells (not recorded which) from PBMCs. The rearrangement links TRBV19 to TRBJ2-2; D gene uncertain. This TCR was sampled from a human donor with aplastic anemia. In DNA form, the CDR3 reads TGTGGGATTATCACGAACACCGGGGAGCTGTTTTTT. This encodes CGIITNTGELFF.